This T cell receptor (beta chain) was retrieved from a study of CD8 T cells in ankylosing spondylitis. Libraries for TCR beta were made by quantitative 5'-RACE with molecular barcodes. TCRdb processed the 5' RACE reads anew with MiXCR; each CDR3 protein has one entry. This table has about 170,000 distinct CDR3 sequences, around 20% appearing once. This clonotype was picked up many times. Losses at the gene ends were 1 base for V and 0 bases for J; bases not matched to a gene: 5. Germline V gene sequence: CDR1 DFQATT, CDR2 SNEGSKA (reference sequence). The CDR3 length is 17 residues. This TCR derives from a male donor with ankylosing spondylitis or in good health (not recorded which). Material: blood, either unsorted or a sorted T cell fraction (not recorded which). The chain combines TRBV20-1 with TRBJ2-2; 10 bases line up with TRBD2. In DNA, the CDR3 is TGCAGTGCTAGAGTATTTACTAGCGGGGCGAACACCGGGGAGCTGTTTTTT. Translated, it gives CSARVFTSGANTGELFF.